One sample yielded the 5 T cell receptor beta chains listed below, sequenced in a study of blood T cell repertoires in COVID-19. Assay: immunoSEQ multiplex PCR; the TCRdb copy retains only in-frame clones and omits some. The table lists around 120,000 clones, 88% of them singletons, with 0.88% in the top ten. The sample was peripheral blood. These receptors all stem from a woman in her fifties or sixties with active or convalescent COVID-19.

The V call is TRBV14, the J call TRBJ2-7; 11 bases line up with TRBD2. Trimming removed 1 base from V and 4 bases from J; junction bases left unmatched: 9. The CDR3 spans 17 residues. Germline CDR1 is SGHDN and CDR2 is FVKESK. The chain's CDR3 is CASSQVQLAGVGYEQYF. CDR3 sequence (DNA): TGTGCCAGCAGCCAAGTACAACTAGCGGGAGTAGGATACGAGCAGTACTTC.

The rearrangement uses TRBV6-5 and TRBJ1-2, with D possibly being TRBD1 (5 bases). The CDR3 length is 14 residues. V lost 5 bases and J lost 2, with 12 bases in between. Germline lookup yields CDR1 MNHEY and CDR2 SVGAGI. CDR3 region: CASSPYGGNYGYTF. The CDR3 DNA sequence: TGTGCCAGCAGTCCCTATGGGGGGAACTATGGCTACACCTTC.

The chain couples TRBV29-1 to TRBJ2-1; 9 bases are shared with TRBD2. Trimming at V came to 1 base and at J to 3 bases, leaving 7 bases not matched to a gene. The V gene's germline CDR1 is SQVTM and CDR2 ANQGSEA. The CDR3 is 16 amino acids. The CDR3 region is CSVEVIGLANYNEQFF. For the CDR3, the DNA is TGCAGCGTTGAAGTTATCGGACTAGCGAACTACAATGAGCAGTTCTTC.

The genes are TRBV3-1 (or the pseudogene TRBV3-2) and TRBJ2-2; 8 positions agree with TRBD1. Germline V gene lookup returns CDR1 LGHDT and CDR2 YNNKEL (reference sequence). The CDR3 length is 11 residues. CDR3 protein: CATRGPGELFF. CDR3 nucleotide sequence: TGTGCAACCAGGGGGCCCGGGGAGCTGTTTTTT.

The chain carries TRBV10-3 and TRBJ2-7; 10 bases map to TRBD1. CDR1 is ENHRY and CDR2 is SYGVKD in the germline V gene. With 6 bases clipped from V and 6 bases from J, the junction kept 2 bases outside the gene matches. The CDR3 runs 12 residues. CDR3 DNA: TGTGCCATCAGGGGGACAGGGGTCGAGCAGTACTTC. It is translated as CAIRGTGVEQYF.